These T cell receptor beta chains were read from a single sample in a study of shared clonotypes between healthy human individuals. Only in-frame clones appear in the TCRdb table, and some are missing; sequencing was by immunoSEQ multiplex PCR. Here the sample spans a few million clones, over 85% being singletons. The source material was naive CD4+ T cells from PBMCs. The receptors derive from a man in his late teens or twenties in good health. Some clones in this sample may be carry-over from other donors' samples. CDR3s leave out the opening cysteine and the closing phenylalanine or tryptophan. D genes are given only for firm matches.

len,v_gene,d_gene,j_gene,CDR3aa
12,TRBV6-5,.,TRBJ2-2,ASRRDWNTGELF
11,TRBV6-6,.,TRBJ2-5,ASSPGGRETQY
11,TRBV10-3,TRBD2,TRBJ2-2,AINSGGTGELF
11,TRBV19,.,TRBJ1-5,ASSMSRVEPQH
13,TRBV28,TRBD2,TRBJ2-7,ASSRLAGGSYEQY
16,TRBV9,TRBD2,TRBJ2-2,ASSVVISGLADTGELF
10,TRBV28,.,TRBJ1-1,GTRALNTEAF
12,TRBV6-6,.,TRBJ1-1,ASSTTGGGTEAF
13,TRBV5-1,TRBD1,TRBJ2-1,ASSSSGTGSLSVF
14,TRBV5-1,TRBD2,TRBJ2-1,ASSPQTSGGYNEQF
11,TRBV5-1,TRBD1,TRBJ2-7,ASKGQGGHEQY
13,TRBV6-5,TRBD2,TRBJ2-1,ASSLTSGSYNEQF
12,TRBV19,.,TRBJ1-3,ASSMEVAGNTIY
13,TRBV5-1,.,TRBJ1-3,ASAPSAGSGNTIY
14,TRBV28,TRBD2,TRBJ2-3,ASSLLAGGLTDTQY
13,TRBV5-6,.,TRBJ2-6,ASSLVGAGANVLT
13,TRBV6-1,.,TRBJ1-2,ASSVSQGANYGYT
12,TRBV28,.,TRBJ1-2,ASSLGGTNYGYT
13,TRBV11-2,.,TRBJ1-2,ASSLDARGNHGYT
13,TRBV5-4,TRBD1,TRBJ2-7,ASSLDRGRTHEQY
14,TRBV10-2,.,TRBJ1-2,ASTGYGQGVNYGYT
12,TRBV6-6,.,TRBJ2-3,ASSYGGMADTQY
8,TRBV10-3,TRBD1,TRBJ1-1,AIGDREAF
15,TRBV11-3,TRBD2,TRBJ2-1,ASSPGGGRSTYNEQF
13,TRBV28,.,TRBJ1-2,ASRRPGGPQYGYT
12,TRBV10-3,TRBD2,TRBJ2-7,AISGGTSGLEQY
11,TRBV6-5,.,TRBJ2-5,ASSYAFPETQY
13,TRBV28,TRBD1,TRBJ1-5,ASSPYGQGVYAQH
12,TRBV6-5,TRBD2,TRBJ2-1,ASSGRGTYNEQF
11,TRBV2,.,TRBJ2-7,ASSDSRYGEQY
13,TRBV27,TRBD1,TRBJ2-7,ASSFRTGVTYEQY
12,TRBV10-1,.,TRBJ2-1,ASSEDLSYNEQF
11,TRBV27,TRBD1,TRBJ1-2,ASSPPGRGGYT
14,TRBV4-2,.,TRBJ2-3,ASSRSYGTVTDTQY
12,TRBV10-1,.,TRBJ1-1,ASTDDIENTEAF
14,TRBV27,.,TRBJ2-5,ASILRRGGGKETQY
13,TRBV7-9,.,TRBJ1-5,ASSSGALEYQPQH
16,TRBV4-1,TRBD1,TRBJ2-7,ASSYLIPGQGVPYEQY
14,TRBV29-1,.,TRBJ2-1,SVGRGGRDSYNEQF
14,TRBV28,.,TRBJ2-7,ASSSPAPDSYYEQY
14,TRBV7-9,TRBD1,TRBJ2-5,ASSLPTGGVRKTQY
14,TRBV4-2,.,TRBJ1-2,ASSQDNRQANYGYT
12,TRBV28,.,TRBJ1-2,ASSSRGPVYGYT
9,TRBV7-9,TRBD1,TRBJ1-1,ASSRDREAF
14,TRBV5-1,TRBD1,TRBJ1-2,ASSVEQGALNYGYT
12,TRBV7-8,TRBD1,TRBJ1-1,ASSFRPGTAEAF
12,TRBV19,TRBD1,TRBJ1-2,ASSTPDRVVSYT
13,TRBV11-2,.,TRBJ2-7,ASSSYDVGTYEQY